This T cell receptor (beta chain) was sequenced during a study of shared clonotypes between healthy human individuals (dated by TCRdb to between 2020 and 2021). Study-level background: A couple of women and three men aged 18 to 49 years were included in the cohort. Blood TCR repertoires of five healthy adults were deeply sequenced to estimate repertoire size and the extent of clonotype sharing between individuals. Libraries were prepared and TCR repertoires were sequenced by different laboratories using diverse techniques, in order to increase sequencing depth and limit assay-specific biases. Leukapheresis yielded between about 0.85 and 9.5 billion PBMCs per donor. Per donor, three plates each were used for CD4 naive and CD4 memory, two for CD8 naive, and one for CD8 memory.

Using the deep immunoSEQ assay, multiplex PCR amplified TCR CDR3 regions from genomic DNA. Extracted genomic DNA from each cell subset was spread evenly across all wells of several immunoSEQ 96-well plates, with each plate serving as a replicate. Each replicate PCR for sorted subsets received 200 ng genomic DNA, equal to roughly 33,000 T cell genomes. The purified libraries were quantified using a Qubit 3.0 fluorometer, sized with a Bioanalyzer 2100, and then quantified again using the KAPA Library Quantification kit. Every immunoSEQ 96-well plate was sequenced on a dedicated single-read 150-cycle Illumina NextSeq 550 flow cell. Processing in the source paper ran as follows. The immunoSEQ output contained only junctional sequences without quality scores, so filtering could not match that applied to full-length reads. To assign V/J genes and CDR3, sequences were annotated using PyIR, a Python wrapper for IgBLAST v1.9, with IMGT germline references. Reads were removed for weak V/J assignments (E-value above 1e-6), missing CDR3, stop codons, out-of-frame junctions, or ambiguous translated residues. V3J clonotypes were defined as sequences sharing an identical inferred V gene, J gene, and CDR3 amino acid sequence. Percentage overlap between repertoires was calculated by dividing the number of shared unique clonotypes by the size of the smaller repertoire. Richness of each repertoire was evaluated using RTK rarefaction, the Chao1 estimator, and Recon v2.1 estimates of unobserved clonotypes. Generation probabilities for all TCRbeta clonotypes obtained by the gDNA method from a few donors were computed using OLGA. TCRdb re-hosts the immuneACCESS table, in-frame sequences only. Its copies lack some clones; in the studies checked, an unresolved V gene accounts for under half of them, and the cause for the rest is not known. Clone size and the V and J calls come from that table; the DNA yielded D and trimming. Counted in this sample were roughly 1,000,000 clones; around three quarters of them appeared once. The ten largest clones represent around 0.61% of the sample.

Study-wide findings and limitations: Even with the large sequencing depth, rarefaction of the sorted-subset datasets indicated that sequencing was incomplete. Sampling was restricted to blood, and TCR repertoires in tissues likely differ from the TCR repertoires found in blood. Based on pairwise subsampling, the degree of clonotype sharing among donors was expected to be affected by sequencing depth. Higher generation probabilities were observed for clonotypes shared by all four sorted-subset donors than for non-shared clonotypes. When a few donors were compared, the shared fraction of clonotypes was around 5% for naive CD4, 3% to 4% for naive CD8, 2.3% for memory CD4, and roughly 0.43% for memory CD8. Because the study included only a small number of donors, the genetic and exposure-history diversity represented was limited. Naive subsets generally had larger estimated clonotype richness than memory subsets.

Donors were healthy HIV-negative adults with no recently reported acute infections or vaccinations. Only Caucasian adults living in Nashville, Tennessee, USA were represented among the donors. CD4+ T cells were enriched by magnetic negative selection, after which naive cells were positively selected on CD45RA and the negative fraction was taken as the memory subset. After blood collection by leukapheresis, PBMCs were isolated using Ficoll-Histopaque density gradient centrifugation and then cryopreserved in the vapor phase of liquid nitrogen. Purity and quantity of every magnetically sorted T cell population were checked by analytical flow cytometry. Genomic DNA was isolated from each sorted fraction and quantified by UV absorbance on a Nanodrop 2000c. Note on this clone: Its antigen remains unidentified. Per-nucleotide qualities are absent, and no much larger clonotype sits a single base away.

V has 1 base trimmed and J has 5 bases trimmed; junction bases matching no gene number 3. Including the terminal cysteine and phenylalanine, the CDR3 comprises 15 residues. The sequence is cut down to CDR3 DNA, 45 bases in frame from base 1. From a lookup of the germline V gene, CDR1 and CDR2 are SNHLY and FYNNEI. This sequence uses TRBV2 and TRBJ2-7, and 12 bases in between align with TRBD2. The sequenced sample was memory CD4+ T cells from PBMCs. The cell subset or site label here, explained by the study, means: CD45RA-negative fraction. The TCR was taken from a man aged 18 to 30 in good health. Some clones in this sample may be carry-over from other donors' samples. At the DNA level, the sequence is TGTGCCAGCAGTGAAGGGACTAGCGGGGTCAACGAGCAGTACTTC. Translated, this is CASSEGTSGVNEQYF.